Listed below are T cell receptor beta chains from one sample, sequenced in a study of cytomegalovirus exposure and HLA in healthy donors. Using immunoSEQ multiplex PCR, the repertoire was profiled, and TCRdb retains in-frame clones only, with some absent. The table lists some 140,000 clones, 65% to 80% of them singletons. The sample comprised PBMCs. These TCRs come from a male donor in good health and CMV-seropositive. CDR3s include the opening cysteine and the closing phenylalanine or tryptophan. A D gene is named only where the DNA matches it firmly. Only part of the rows carry a size: once, few, many, or a class if the clone is expanded.

abundance,j_gene,v_gene,d_gene,CDR3aa,CDR3nt
few,TRBJ2-5,TRBV27,-,CASTRGETQYF,TGTGCCAGCACCAGGGGTGAGACCCAGTACTTC
-,TRBJ2-3,TRBV5-1,TRBD2,CASSFISGGTGDTQYF,TGCGCCAGCAGCTTTATATCGGGGGGAACGGGAGATACGCAGTATTTT
-,TRBJ2-7,TRBV5-8,-,CASSRGDYEQYF,TGTGCCAGCAGCAGGGGCGACTACGAGCAGTACTTC
-,TRBJ2-1,TRBV27,TRBD2,CASSFNSGGKNEQFF,TGTGCCAGCAGTTTCAATAGCGGGGGGAAGAATGAGCAGTTCTTC
-,TRBJ1-2,TRBV7-9,TRBD1,CASSSEHGTGDGYTF,TGTGCCAGCAGCTCCGAGCACGGGACAGGGGATGGCTACACCTTC
-,TRBJ2-3,TRBV28,TRBD2,CASSLAGGTDTQYF,TGTGCCAGCAGTTTAGCGGGAGGCACAGATACGCAGTATTTT
medium-sized,TRBJ2-7,TRBV5-6,TRBD2,CASSWGTSGGSYEQYF,TGTGCCAGCAGCTGGGGGACTAGCGGGGGGTCCTACGAGCAGTACTTC
-,TRBJ1-2,TRBV6-5,TRBD1,CASSIDRAPNYGYTF,TGTGCCAGCAGTATAGACAGGGCCCCTAACTATGGCTACACCTTC
-,TRBJ2-1,TRBV20-1,-,CSAIQVQGRFF,TGCAGTGCTATACAGGTTCAGGGGAGGTTCTTC
once,TRBJ1-1,TRBV7-9,TRBD1,CAIPGGIDRGRTEAFF,TGTGCCATCCCTGGGGGTATTGACAGGGGGAGAACTGAAGCTTTCTTT
-,TRBJ1-2,TRBV19,-,CASSSQANYGYTF,TGTGCCAGTAGTTCACAGGCTAACTATGGCTACACCTTC
-,TRBJ2-1,TRBV5-1,-,CASSQLGDNEQFF,TGCGCCAGCAGTCAGCTAGGAGACAATGAGCAGTTCTTC
-,TRBJ2-7,TRBV9,-,CASSVAGGNYEQYF,TGTGCCAGCAGCGTAGCGGGGGGCAACTACGAGCAGTACTTC
once,TRBJ2-7,TRBV19,-,CASSIQGTYEQYF,TGTGCCAGTAGTATCCAGGGGACATACGAGCAGTACTTC
-,TRBJ2-1,TRBV12-5,-,CASGLGQGANNEQFF,TGTGCTAGTGGTTTGGGACAAGGGGCAAACAATGAGCAGTTCTTC
-,TRBJ2-7,TRBV6-5,TRBD2,CASSYRGGGSYEQYF,TGTGCCAGCAGTTACCGCGGCGGGGGGTCCTACGAGCAGTACTTC
-,TRBJ1-5,TRBV5-1,-,CASSLAGGPNQPQHF,TGCGCCAGCAGCTTGGCCGGTGGTCCCAATCAGCCCCAGCATTTT
-,TRBJ1-1,TRBV6-1,-,CASSDIQSLNTEAFF,TGTGCCAGCAGTGACATACAGAGCCTGAACACTGAAGCTTTCTTT
few,TRBJ1-1,TRBV6-1,TRBD1,CASRRTGFSTEAFF,TGTGCCAGCAGACGGACAGGTTTCAGCACTGAAGCTTTCTTT
many,TRBJ2-1,TRBV4-2,TRBD2,CASSQDPSGGRNEQFF,TGTGCCAGCAGCCAAGATCCTAGCGGGGGGAGGAATGAGCAGTTCTTC
-,TRBJ1-3,TRBV15,-,CATGVSTETSGNTIYF,TGTGCCACCGGGGTTTCGACAGAGACCTCTGGAAACACCATATATTTT
-,TRBJ1-3,TRBV5-6,-,CASSFEGNTIYF,TGTGCCAGCAGCTTTGAGGGCAACACCATATATTTT
-,TRBJ2-7,TRBV6-5,-,CASSYSRGSSSYEQYF,TGTGCCAGCAGTTACTCGAGAGGGTCCTCTTCCTACGAGCAGTACTTC
-,TRBJ1-3,TRBV21-1,-,CASSICATGGDGNTIYF,TGTGCCAGCAGCATCTGCGCGACAGGGGGCGATGGAAACACCATATATTTT
-,TRBJ2-5,TRBV19,-,CASSNTGSQETQYF,TGTGCCAGTAGTAACACAGGTAGCCAAGAGACCCAGTACTTC
-,TRBJ2-5,TRBV5-4,-,CASSLGPLETQYF,TGTGCCAGCAGCCTGGGTCCTTTAGAGACCCAGTACTTC
-,TRBJ2-5,TRBV9,TRBD1,CASSVGQAETQYF,TGTGCCAGCAGCGTCGGACAGGCGGAGACCCAGTACTTC
-,TRBJ2-2,TRBV12-5,TRBD1,CASGLNPGGNTGELFF,TGTGCTAGTGGTTTGAACCCAGGGGGGAACACCGGGGAGCTGTTTTTT
-,TRBJ2-3,TRBV10-1,TRBD1,CASSESGQGTDTQYF,TGCGCCAGCAGTGAGTCGGGACAGGGCACAGATACGCAGTATTTT
-,TRBJ2-5,TRBV4-3,-,CASSQVAGGSRETQYF,TGCGCCAGCAGCCAAGTCGCGGGCGGATCCCGGGAGACCCAGTACTTC
few,TRBJ2-3,TRBV2,TRBD2,CASSVGLAADTQYF,TGTGCCAGCAGTGTCGGACTAGCGGCAGATACGCAGTATTTT
-,TRBJ1-6,TRBV6-1,-,CASSEGSSPLHF,TGTGCCAGCAGTGAAGGGAGTTCACCCCTCCACTTT
-,TRBJ2-3,TRBV19,-,CASRAGVADTQYF,TGTGCCAGTCGGGCAGGGGTAGCAGATACGCAGTATTTT
-,TRBJ2-2,TRBV25-1,-,CASSEYLQGSTGTGELFF,TGTGCCAGCAGTGAATATTTACAAGGGAGCACCGGCACCGGGGAGCTGTTTTTT
-,TRBJ1-4,TRBV2,-,CASSSLGRALNEKLFF,TGTGCCAGCAGTTCACTAGGACGGGCCCTTAATGAAAAACTGTTTTTT
-,TRBJ2-7,TRBV5-1,TRBD2,CASSGGLAGPNYEQYF,TGCGCCAGCAGCGGAGGACTAGCGGGACCCAACTACGAGCAGTACTTC
-,TRBJ2-7,TRBV2,-,CASSEVGPYEQYF,TGTGCCAGCAGTGAAGTGGGCCCCTACGAGCAGTACTTC
-,TRBJ2-3,TRBV4-3,TRBD2,CASSQDAREGRINTQYF,TGCGCCAGCAGCCAAGATGCGAGGGAGGGCCGGATAAATACGCAGTATTTT
-,TRBJ2-7,TRBV19,TRBD1,CASSWTGHSYEQYF,TGTGCCAGTAGTTGGACAGGGCACTCCTACGAGCAGTACTTC
-,TRBJ2-5,TRBV9,-,CASSEDSFQETQYF,TGTGCCAGCAGCGAGGACAGCTTTCAAGAGACCCAGTACTTC
-,TRBJ1-5,TRBV19,-,CASIARGSQQNQPQHF,TGTGCCAGTATTGCTCGGGGAAGTCAACAAAATCAGCCCCAGCATTTT
-,TRBJ1-2,TRBV28,TRBD1,CASSRRDRDSGGYTF,TGTGCCAGCAGTCGACGGGACAGGGATTCGGGAGGCTACACCTTC
-,TRBJ1-4,TRBV5-1,TRBD1,CASSKPGTGGEKLFF,TGCGCCAGCAGCAAGCCGGGCACAGGGGGAGAAAAACTGTTTTTT
-,TRBJ2-5,TRBV25-1,TRBD1,CASSAPGQYQETQYF,TGTGCCAGCAGCGCACCGGGACAGTACCAAGAGACCCAGTACTTC
medium-sized,TRBJ2-3,TRBV5-4,-,CASTIAMDTDTQYF,TGTGCCAGCACCATAGCGATGGACACAGATACGCAGTATTTT
-,TRBJ1-4,TRBV5-4,TRBD1,CASSAGQGSTNEKLFF,TGTGCCAGCAGCGCGGGACAGGGGTCAACTAATGAAAAACTGTTTTTT
-,TRBJ1-1,TRBV5-5,-,CASSSPGVVDTEAFF,TGTGCCAGCAGCTCACCAGGGGTAGTTGACACTGAAGCTTTCTTT
-,TRBJ1-1,TRBV4-2,-,CASSQDTLAFF,TGTGCCAGCAGCCAAGATACTTTGGCTTTCTTT
-,TRBJ1-5,TRBV28,-,CASSLGGWSSGNQPQHF,TGTGCCAGCAGTTTGGGAGGGTGGAGTTCGGGCAATCAGCCCCAGCATTTT
-,TRBJ1-5,TRBV6-6,-,CASGLTGSNQPQHF,TGTGCCAGCGGTCTAACCGGTAGCAATCAGCCCCAGCATTTT
once,TRBJ1-1,TRBV7-9,-,CASSLQVNTEAFF,TGTGCCAGCAGCTTACAGGTGAACACTGAAGCTTTCTTT
-,TRBJ2-7,TRBV15,TRBD1,CATSQDVWPGDSSYEQYF,TGTGCCACGTCACAGGACGTTTGGCCAGGGGACAGCTCCTACGAGCAGTACTTC